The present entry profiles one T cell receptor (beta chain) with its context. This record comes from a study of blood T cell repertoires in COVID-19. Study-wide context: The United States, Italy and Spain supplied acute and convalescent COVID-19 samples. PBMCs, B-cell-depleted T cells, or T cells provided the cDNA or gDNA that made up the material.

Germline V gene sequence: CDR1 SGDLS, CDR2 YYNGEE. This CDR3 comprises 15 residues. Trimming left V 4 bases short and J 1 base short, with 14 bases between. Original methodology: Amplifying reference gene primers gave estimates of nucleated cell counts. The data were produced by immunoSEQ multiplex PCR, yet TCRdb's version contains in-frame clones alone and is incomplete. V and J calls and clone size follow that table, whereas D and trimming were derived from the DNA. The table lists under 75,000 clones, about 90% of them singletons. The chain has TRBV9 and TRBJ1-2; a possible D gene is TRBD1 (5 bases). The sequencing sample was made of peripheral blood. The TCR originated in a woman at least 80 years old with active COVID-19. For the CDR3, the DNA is TGTGCCAGCAGCCCCCGGACAAGCCATAACTATGGCTACACCTTC. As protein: CASSPRTSHNYGYTF.